What follows describes a single T cell receptor beta chain. This sample stems from a study of OX40 agonist ivuxolimab in advanced cancers. Across the study: At 0.01 to 10 mg/kg, ivuxolimab was administered intravenously to patients every 2 weeks.

Clones were read by immunoSEQ multiplex PCR, and TCRdb kept only the in-frame ones, dropping some. Of tens of thousands of clones in the sample, roughly 84% were seen once. The CDR3 loop spans 16 amino acids. The germline V gene encodes CDR1 SGHVS and CDR2 FNYEAQ. V was cut by 4 bases and J by 0 bases, with 10 bases left in between. The material sequenced was CD4+ or CD8+ T cells sorted from blood, taken in a trial of the OX40 agonist ivuxolimab. The TCR originated in an adult with an advanced solid tumor such as melanoma, head and neck, liver or kidney cancer. The J gene is TRBJ1-6, the V gene TRBV7-6, with D unclear. The CDR3 protein is CASSSAAGSYNSPLHF. CDR3 coding DNA: TGTGCCAGCAGCTCCGCGGCCGGCTCCTATAATTCACCCCTCCACTTT.